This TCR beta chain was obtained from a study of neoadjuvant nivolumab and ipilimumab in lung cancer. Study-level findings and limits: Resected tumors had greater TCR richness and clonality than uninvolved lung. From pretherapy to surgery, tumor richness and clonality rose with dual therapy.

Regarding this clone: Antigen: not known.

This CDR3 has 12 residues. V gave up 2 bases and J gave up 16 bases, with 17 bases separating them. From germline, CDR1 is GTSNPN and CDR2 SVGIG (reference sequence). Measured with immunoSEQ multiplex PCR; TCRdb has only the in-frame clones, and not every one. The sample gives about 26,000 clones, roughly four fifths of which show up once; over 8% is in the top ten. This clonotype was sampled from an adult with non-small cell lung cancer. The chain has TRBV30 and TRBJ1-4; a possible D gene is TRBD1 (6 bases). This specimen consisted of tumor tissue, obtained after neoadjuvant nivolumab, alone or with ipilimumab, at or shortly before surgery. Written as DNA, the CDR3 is TGTGCCTGGAGTCGAAACGGACAGCCGGGGTTTTTT. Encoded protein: CAWSRNGQPGFF.